These 32 T cell receptor beta chains share one sample of origin, sequenced in a study of T cells in Graves' hyperthyroidism and ophthalmopathy. Template material for amplifying TCR beta CDR3 regions consisted of RNA transcripts. The study used the HTBI primer set for a first-round RT-PCR of the TCR CDR3. TCRdb reprocessed the multiplex PCR reads via MiXCR and lists one record per CDR3 protein. The sample includes fewer than 750,000 distinct CDR3 sequences, roughly 14% of them seen just once. The sample was blood. The receptor set was obtained from a woman aged 40 to 50 with Graves' ophthalmopathy.

This clonotype was seen at least ten times. V usage is TRBV27 and J usage is TRBJ2-2; D may correspond to TRBD1 or TRBD2 (7 bases each). V lost 7 bases to trimming and J lost 5 bases, with 17 bases between them. The CDR3 contains 15 residues. In germline, CDR1 is MNHEY, CDR2 SMNVEV (reference sequence). The CDR3 region has the DNA TGTGCCAGCACCCTACAGGGGCGGGGGACCGGGGAGCTGTTTTTT. Translating it yields CASTLQGRGTGELFF.

This clonotype appeared many times. The V call is TRBV7-3, the J call TRBJ2-6; D is perhaps TRBD1 (6 bases). From germline, CDR1 is SGHTA and CDR2 FQGTGA. This CDR3 is 15 amino acids long. Trimming stripped 5 bases from V and 3 bases from J, with 11 bases between. CDR3 region: CASSRAGDGANVLTF. The DNA of the CDR3 is TGTGCCAGCAGCCGTGCAGGGGATGGGGCCAACGTCCTGACTTTC.

The chain carries TRBV7-9 and TRBJ2-5; the match to TRBD2 covers 11 bases. The CDR3 covers 16 residues. Germline V gene data show CDR1 as SEHNR and CDR2 as FQNEAQ (reference sequence). Losses at the gene ends were 3 bases for V and 3 bases for J; bases not matched to a gene: 6. CDR3 DNA sequence: TGTGCCAGCAGCTTTCCTCTAGCGGGAGGAAAAGAGACCCAGTACTTC. It specifies CASSFPLAGGKETQYF.

This rearrangement joins TRBV6-1 to TRBJ2-5; TRBD2 aligns across 10 bases. Trimming removed 0 bases from V and 4 bases from J; junction bases left unmatched: 2. The CDR3 totals 15 residues. Per the germline V gene, CDR1 is MNHNS and CDR2 is SASEGT. The CDR3 DNA reads TGTGCCAGCAGTGAAGCGGGGACTAGCGTAGAGACCCAGTACTTC. This encodes CASSEAGTSVETQYF.

Many counts were recorded for this clonotype. The rearrangement joins TRBV12-3 or TRBV12-4 to TRBJ2-2, with a tentative D call TRBD1 (6 bases). V was cut by 3 bases and J by 5 bases, with 13 bases left in between. The CDR3 contains 15 residues. As DNA, the CDR3 is TGTGCCAGCAGTTTTATACTACAGGGTACCGGGGAGCTGTTTTTT. It encodes CASSFILQGTGELFF.

At least ten counts were recorded for this clonotype. The V call is TRBV20-1, the J call TRBJ2-5; D may be TRBD1 (6 bases). V lost 3 bases and J lost 3, with 11 bases in between. CDR3 length: 13 residues. Looked up from germline, CDR1 is DFQATT and CDR2 is SNEGSKA (reference sequence). The CDR3 DNA is TGCAGTGCTAGCTTAACAGGGAAAGAGACCCAGTACTTC. Translated, it gives CSASLTGKETQYF.

This clonotype was detected many times. V usage is TRBV20-1 and J usage is TRBJ2-7; weak D call: TRBD2 (6 bases). Deletions cut 0 bases from V and 6 bases from J, with 12 bases between. The CDR3 is 13 amino acids. Germline V gene lookup returns CDR1 DFQATT and CDR2 SNEGSKA (reference sequence). The DNA for the CDR3 is TGCAGTGCTAGAGAGCGGGACTCTTTCGAGCAGTACTTC. This codes for CSARERDSFEQYF.

In this sample, this clonotype turned up once. The chain links TRBV29-1 to TRBJ1-3; no clear D. The CDR3 contains 14 residues. Per germline, CDR1 SQVTM and CDR2 ANQGSEA. Trimming stripped 5 bases from V and 0 bases from J, with 11 bases between. The CDR3 spells CSVTGPYSGNTIYF. As DNA, the CDR3 is TGCAGCGTTACGGGTCCTTACTCTGGAAACACCATATATTTT.

Many counts were recorded for this clonotype. The rearrangement uses TRBV5-1 and TRBJ2-3, with D possibly TRBD2 on 5 matching bases. Trimming removed 2 bases from V and 4 bases from J, with 11 bases in between. In germline, CDR1 is SGHRS, CDR2 YFSETQ. This CDR3 region has 14 residues. The CDR3 reads CASSFGEWADTQYF. CDR3 DNA sequence: TGCGCCAGCAGCTTCGGGGAGTGGGCAGATACGCAGTATTTT.

This clonotype was detected ten times or more. The chain is built from TRBV2 and TRBJ2-5, with 7 bases identical to TRBD1. From germline, CDR1 is SNHLY and CDR2 FYNNEI. The CDR3 sequence is 14 residues long. Trimming took 6 bases from V and 5 from J; bases not matched to a gene: 9. CDR3 in amino acids: CASRGRRGHETQYF. As DNA, the CDR3 is TGTGCCAGCAGAGGTAGAAGGGGGCACGAGACCCAGTACTTC.

The gene calls are TRBV30 and TRBJ2-5, with 11 bases identical to TRBD2. V was clipped by 5 bases and J by 0 bases; unmatched bases: 2. CDR3 length: 14 residues. Germline values: CDR1 GTSNPN, CDR2 SVGIG (reference sequence). The CDR3 coding sequence is TGTGCCTGGTCTAGCGGGAGGTACCAAGAGACCCAGTACTTC. Its protein product is CAWSSGRYQETQYF.

This clonotype was detected ten times or more. The chain joins TRBV28 to TRBJ2-2; TRBD2 aligns across 14 bases. This CDR3 is 14 amino acids long. Germline CDR1 is MDHEN and CDR2 is SYDVKM. The trim removed 5 bases at V and 10 bases at J, leaving 3 bases unmatched. The CDR3 loop is CASSTTSGRAELFF. In DNA form, the CDR3 reads TGTGCCAGCAGTACGACTAGCGGGAGGGCGGAGCTGTTTTTT.

This clonotype appeared a few times. V gene TRBV2 combines with J gene TRBJ2-7; D possibly corresponds to TRBD1 (5 bases). Germline CDR1 reads SNHLY; CDR2 reads FYNNEI. The length of the CDR3 is 15 residues. V lost 2 bases to trimming and J lost 6 bases, with 17 bases between them. The CDR3 coding sequence is TGTGCCAGCAGTGAATCCCCCTCACAGGTGGCCGAGCAGTACTTC. It is translated as CASSESPSQVAEQYF. Complete variable domain (other parts from reference TRBV2 and TRBJ2-7): EPEVTQTPSHQVTQMGQEVILRCVPISNHLYFYWYRQILGQKVEFLVSFYNNEISEKSEIFDDQFSVERPDGSNFTLKIRSTKLEDSAMYFCASSESPSQVAEQYFGPGTRLTVT.

The J gene is TRBJ2-5, the V gene TRBV5-1, with a weak D call TRBD1 (5 bases). The CDR3 is 16 residues long. With 4 bases removed from V and 7 bases from J, the gap between germline ends came to 23 bases. Germline lookup yields CDR1 SGHRS and CDR2 YFSETQ. CDR3 nucleotide sequence: TGCGCCAGCAGCCCCCACCATCTCCAGGGTAGTGGGACCCAGTACTTC. It encodes CASSPHHLQGSGTQYF.

This clonotype was seen at least ten times. A read error may account for a junction end that differs from germline. The chain links TRBV4-1 to TRBJ2-7; 13 bases fit TRBD2. Germline V CDR1 and CDR2: MGHRA, YSYEKL. The CDR3 runs to 13 residues. The CDR3 DNA follows: TGCGCCAGCAGCCAAGAGGGACTAGCGGGAAGCCAGTTC. It yields the protein CASSQEGLAGSQF.

This clonotype has a count of ten or more. The rearrangement uses TRBV6-1 and TRBJ1-5; D is unclear. The germline gives CDR1 MNHNS, CDR2 SASEGT. There are 15 residues in the CDR3. Trimming removed 6 bases at V and 0 bases at J, with 12 bases between. CDR3 bases: TGTGCCAGCAGGGCCCAGTCGCTTAGCAATCAGCCCCAGCATTTT. This codes for CASRAQSLSNQPQHF.

This clonotype has ten or more counts. V gene TRBV27 combines with J gene TRBJ1-5; TRBD1 might be the D (5 bases). CDR3 size: 16 residues. With 5 bases removed from V and 2 bases from J, the gap between germline ends came to 16 bases. Germline loops: CDR1 MNHEY, CDR2 SMNVEV (reference sequence). The CDR3 here is CASSPRQVGRNQPQHF. The CDR3 region has the DNA TGTGCCAGCAGTCCCCGTCAGGTGGGGCGCAATCAGCCCCAGCATTTT.

V usage is TRBV20-1 and J usage is TRBJ1-3; possible D gene TRBD1, 5 bases. This CDR3 contains 13 residues. The V end lost 3 bases, the J end lost 3 bases, and 9 bases lay between the germline ends. The germline V gene has CDR1 DFQATT and CDR2 SNEGSKA (reference sequence). The CDR3 DNA reads as TGCAGTGCTAGGGCAGGGTATGGAAACACCATATATTTT. Translating it yields CSARAGYGNTIYF.

On this clonotype itself: A single base separates this from a much larger clone, so it may be a read error. The CDR3 sequence is CAGSTTQGPYEQYF. The CDR3 region has the DNA TGTGCCGGCAGCACGACACAGGGTCCCTACGAGCAGTACTTC. The chain employs TRBV7-8 and TRBJ2-7, with D maybe TRBD1 (6 bases). The germline V gene has CDR1 SGHVS and CDR2 FQNEAQ. CDR3 size: 14 residues. Full variable domain (missing parts from reference TRBV7-8 and TRBJ2-7): GAGVSQSPRYKVAKRGQDVALRCDPISGHVSLFWYQQALGQGPEFLTYFQNEAQLDKSGLPSDRFFAERPEGSVSTLKIQRTQQEDSAVYLCAGSTTQGPYEQYFGPGTRLTVT.

This clonotype was picked up many times. The chain recombines TRBV28 with TRBJ1-1, with D perhaps matching TRBD1 (5 bases). The CDR3 runs 12 residues. V gave up 6 bases and J gave up 7 bases, with 12 bases separating them. The germline gives CDR1 MDHEN, CDR2 SYDVKM. The CDR3 DNA reads TGTGCCAGCAGGCAGGGTTACCTTGAAGCTTTCTTT. Amino acid sequence: CASRQGYLEAFF. The whole variable domain, remainder taken from reference TRBV28 and TRBJ1-1, is DVKVTQSSRYLVKRTGEKVFLECVQDMDHENMFWYRQDPGLGLRLIYFSYDVKMKEKGDIPEGYSVSREKKERFSLILESASTNQTSMYLCASRQGYLEAFFGQGTRLTVV.

This clonotype came up many times. The V gene is TRBV28, the J gene TRBJ2-5; D gene uncertain. CDR3 length: 10 amino acids. Germline V gene sequence: CDR1 MDHEN, CDR2 SYDVKM. Deletions cut 10 bases from V and 3 bases from J, with 6 bases between. The CDR3 loop reads CATREETQYF. For the CDR3, the DNA is TGTGCCACCCGGGAAGAGACCCAGTACTTC.

This clonotype has at least ten counts. The V gene is TRBV29-1, the J gene TRBJ1-2, with TRBD1 matching over 10 bases. The CDR3 is 12 residues long. CDR1 is SQVTM, CDR2 ANQGSEA, per germline. V lost 5 bases to trimming and J lost 5 bases; unmatched junction nucleotides: 2. This chain's CDR3 is CSVPDRGYGYTF. CDR3 nucleotide sequence: TGCAGCGTTCCGGACAGGGGGTATGGCTACACCTTC.

This clonotype was observed many times. The chain uses TRBV6-2 or TRBV6-3 and TRBJ1-2; no reliable D call. CDR1 and CDR2 from the germline V gene are MNHEY and SVGEGT. Trimming cost V 1 base and J 4 bases, with 7 bases left between them. CDR3 size: 13 residues. The CDR3 spells CASSYLAGYGYTF. Here the CDR3 DNA reads TGTGCCAGCAGTTACTTGGCGGGCTATGGCTACACCTTC.

The chain has TRBV6-1 and TRBJ1-5; 7 nucleotides agree with TRBD1. CDR3 size: 15 residues. Per the germline V gene, CDR1 is MNHNS and CDR2 is SASEGT. Trimming at V came to 6 bases and at J to 8 bases, leaving 13 bases not matched to a gene. The CDR3, as DNA: TGTGCCAGCAGCCGGGCTCAGGGGGTTGGGAAGCCCCAGCATTTT. It yields the protein CASSRAQGVGKPQHF.

In its sample, this clonotype was seen a few times. The chain uses TRBV7-2 and TRBJ2-5; 8 bases match TRBD1. After removal of 1 base from V and 4 bases from J, the junction contained 2 bases not matched to a gene. There are 14 residues in the CDR3. Germline V lookup: CDR1 SGHTA, CDR2 FQGNSA. In nucleotides, the CDR3 is TGTGCCAGCAGCTTAGGGACAGGGACAGAGACCCAGTACTTC. Its translation: CASSLGTGTETQYF.

This clonotype was seen repeatedly, ten times or more. The chain combines TRBV28 with TRBJ2-5; the match to TRBD2 covers 8 bases. This CDR3 is built from 17 residues. CDR1 and CDR2 (germline): MDHEN, SYDVKM. After removal of 5 bases from V and 1 base from J, the junction contained 12 bases not matched to a gene. The CDR3 loop reads CASSPLMAGGGQETQYF. DNA for the CDR3: TGTGCCAGCAGTCCTCTGATGGCGGGAGGTGGCCAAGAGACCCAGTACTTC.

There are many counts of this clonotype. This chain joins TRBV19 and TRBJ1-1; 7 bases agree with TRBD1. Germline V CDR1 and CDR2: LNHDA, SQIVND (reference sequence). V trimming: 6 bases; J trimming: 1 base; junction bases outside the gene matches: 5. CDR3 length: 14 residues. CDR3 loop: CASSAGTANTEAFF. In DNA form, the CDR3 reads TGTGCCAGTAGCGCCGGGACAGCGAACACTGAAGCTTTCTTT.

This clonotype was recorded many times. The chain's CDR3 is CASSPNNARGTEAFF. The CDR3 DNA follows: TGTGCCAGCAGCCCAAATAACGCGAGGGGCACTGAAGCTTTCTTT. The chain joins TRBV7-9 to TRBJ1-1; the D gene is possibly TRBD1 (5 bases). Looked up from germline, CDR1 is SEHNR and CDR2 is FQNEAQ (reference sequence). Trimming cost V 5 bases and J 4 bases, with 17 bases left between them. The CDR3 extends over 15 amino acids.

The CDR3 loop reads CATNRDGQETQYF. CDR3 sequence (DNA): TGTGCCACGAACAGGGACGGCCAAGAGACCCAGTACTTC. The chain carries TRBV10-3 and TRBJ2-5; a possible D gene is TRBD1 (6 bases). This CDR3 has 13 amino acids. Germline V gene sequence: CDR1 ENHRY, CDR2 SYGVKD. V lost 10 bases, J lost 1 base, and 13 bases lay in between.

This clonotype was counted a few times. CDR3 DNA: TGTGCCAGCAGTTACAGGACCGAGAACACTGAAGCTTTCTTT. Translating gives CASSYRTENTEAFF. V usage is TRBV6-2 or TRBV6-3 and J usage is TRBJ1-1; no firm D call. CDR3 length: 14 residues. The germline V gene has CDR1 MNHEY and CDR2 SVGEGT. Trimming took off 2 bases at V and 1 base at J, with 8 bases between the two ends.

This clonotype showed up just a few times. This chain uses TRBV9 with TRBJ2-2, with a weak D call TRBD1 (6 bases). Germline V gives CDR1 SGDLS, CDR2 YYNGEE. This CDR3 is built from 15 residues. Trimming cost V 0 bases and J 1 base, with 7 bases left between them. Written as DNA, the CDR3 is TGTGCCAGCAGCGTAGTAGGGGGGAACACCGGGGAGCTGTTTTTT. Translating it yields CASSVVGGNTGELFF.

This clonotype has ten or more counts. This rearrangement joins TRBV6-5 to TRBJ1-6; D gene unclear. Trimming shortened V by 4 bases and J by 7 bases, and 8 bases separated the two germline ends. The germline CDR1 and CDR2 sequences are MNHEY and SVGAGI. CDR3 length equals 13 residues. In DNA, the CDR3 is TGTGCCAGCAGTTCAACCATGAATTCACCCCTCCACTTT. Translation gives CASSSTMNSPLHF.